This T cell receptor (beta chain) was obtained from a study of shared clonotypes between healthy human individuals. Study overall: Each donor's CD8 memory used one plate, CD8 naive two, each CD4 subset three.

Sequenced by immunoSEQ multiplex PCR; TCRdb stores in-frame clones only, minus some. In the table there are some 630,000 clones, about two thirds of which are singletons. The V segment lost 6 bases and the J segment 2 bases; nucleotides outside the gene matches: 6. Germline V gene sequence: CDR1 SEHNR, CDR2 FQNEAQ (reference sequence). The CDR3 runs to 17 residues. This receptor was taken from a woman aged 30 to 39 in good health. Specimen: memory CD4+ T cells sorted from blood. As for subset: CD45RA-negative fraction. V usage is TRBV7-9 and J usage is TRBJ2-6, with 11 bases fitting TRBD1. The CDR3 here is CASSSRGQGAGANVLTF. The CDR3 nucleotides read TGTGCCAGCAGTTCACGGGGACAGGGGGCTGGGGCCAACGTCCTGACTTTC.